One and the same sample provided the 27 T cell receptor beta chains below, sequenced in a study of blood T cells in healthy people across ages. PCR was performed a second time for about 6 to 12 cycles using a sample-barcoded 5' primer and a J-beta primer mix. TCRdb reprocessed the 5' RACE reads with MiXCR, giving one entry per CDR3 protein. The sample lists about 1.4 million distinct CDR3 sequences, approximately 59% occurring once. Specimen: blood. These receptors all stem from a man between 18 and 35 years old in good health.

The CDR3 region has the DNA TGTGCCAGCAGCCCCGAGAGGACAGGGGGTCAGCCCCAGCATTTT. Translated, it gives CASSPERTGGQPQHF. The chain combines TRBV6-2 or TRBV6-3 with TRBJ1-5; 10 nucleotides match TRBD1. V trimming: 6 bases; J trimming: 6 bases; junction bases outside the gene matches: 8. The CDR3 is 15 residues long. Germline V CDR1 and CDR2: MNHEY, SVGEGT.

This chain links TRBV24-1 with TRBJ2-5; 7 nucleotides align to TRBD1. With V trimmed by 3 bases and J by 2 bases, 2 bases remained unmatched. Per germline, CDR1 KGHDR and CDR2 SFDVKD. The CDR3 contains 14 residues. The CDR3 is CATSDTTGQETQYF. DNA for the CDR3: TGTGCCACCAGTGATACGACAGGGCAAGAGACCCAGTACTTC.

The rearrangement joins TRBV6-2 or TRBV6-3 to TRBJ2-5; 7 nucleotides match TRBD2. Germline assignment: CDR1 MNHEY and CDR2 SVGEGT. The CDR3 is made up of 16 amino acids. With V trimmed by 2 bases and J by 5 bases, 11 bases remained unmatched. The CDR3 here is CASSYVVGSGTETQYF. The CDR3 DNA reads as TGTGCCAGCAGTTACGTCGTCGGCAGCGGGACGGAGACCCAGTACTTC.

The chain couples TRBV6-4 to TRBJ1-2, with D hard to call. The CDR3 spans 16 residues. The V gene's germline CDR1 is MRHNA and CDR2 SNTAGT. Trimming took off 5 bases at V and 1 base at J, with 17 bases between the two ends. The CDR3 spells CASSRDSSPINYGYTF. CDR3 coding DNA: TGTGCCAGCAGTAGAGACTCAAGTCCCATTAACTATGGCTACACCTTC.

This rearrangement joins TRBV29-1 to TRBJ1-5; D ambiguous. V was shortened by 5 bases and J by 1 base, with 6 bases between the two germline ends. Germline V lookup: CDR1 SQVTM, CDR2 ANQGSEA. CDR3 length: 12 residues. The DNA of the CDR3 is TGCAGCGTTTCGGACAGCAATCAGCCCCAGCATTTT. Amino acids: CSVSDSNQPQHF.

This rearrangement joins TRBV28 to TRBJ2-1; perhaps D is TRBD1 or TRBD2 (6 bases each). This CDR3 region has 16 residues. Trimming left V 1 base short and J 3 bases short, with 13 bases between. Germline CDR1 is MDHEN and CDR2 is SYDVKM. The CDR3 reads CASSLLRGAGYNEQFF. The CDR3 nucleotides are TGTGCCAGCAGTTTATTAAGGGGGGCAGGCTACAATGAGCAGTTCTTC.

V is TRBV29-1 and J is TRBJ1-1; D might be TRBD1 (5 bases). This CDR3 spans 14 amino acids. The germline gives CDR1 SQVTM, CDR2 ANQGSEA. Trimming left V 5 bases short and J 6 bases short, with 19 bases between. CDR3 sequence (DNA): TGCAGCGTTTACAGGATGGGTCTCTACCCTGAAGCTTTCTTT. As protein: CSVYRMGLYPEAFF. Full variable domain (rest looked up from reference TRBV29-1 and TRBJ1-1): SAVISQKPSRDICQRGTSLTIQCQVDSQVTMMFWYRQQPGQSLTLIATANQGSEATYESGFVIDKFPISRPNLTFSTLTVSNMSPEDSSIYLCSVYRMGLYPEAFFGQGTRLTVV.

J is TRBJ1-2 and V is TRBV6-5; unclear D gene. The CDR3 sequence is 13 residues long. The V end lost 4 bases, the J end lost 4 bases, and 10 bases lay between the germline ends. Germline values: CDR1 MNHEY, CDR2 SVGAGI. CDR3 bases: TGTGCCAGCAGTTTCGGACCGTTCTATGGCTACACCTTC. Residues: CASSFGPFYGYTF.

This clonotype was recorded only once. This chain connects TRBV4-1 to TRBJ1-1; 8 bases are shared with TRBD1. CDR1 is MGHRA, CDR2 YSYEKL, per germline. With V trimmed by 7 bases and J by 4 bases, 14 bases remained unmatched. This CDR3 contains 16 residues. Here the CDR3 reads CASNRQGLLGVTEAFF. The DNA for the CDR3 is TGCGCCAGCAACCGACAGGGGCTCCTTGGGGTCACTGAAGCTTTCTTT.

This clonotype showed up just a few times. V usage is TRBV4-2 and J usage is TRBJ2-1, with 11 bases fitting TRBD2. This CDR3 spans 17 amino acids. Looked up from germline, CDR1 is LGHNA and CDR2 is YNFKEQ. V trimming: 1 base; J trimming: 8 bases; junction bases outside the gene matches: 10. The CDR3 loop is CASSQGASGGPAHEQFF. The CDR3 coding sequence is TGTGCCAGCAGCCAAGGCGCTAGCGGGGGGCCGGCTCATGAGCAGTTCTTC.

V gene TRBV4-1 combines with J gene TRBJ2-7, with D perhaps TRBD1 (5 bases). The V gene lost 0 bases and the J gene lost 3 bases, with 12 bases spanning the gap. The CDR3 is 15 residues long. Germline V gives CDR1 MGHRA, CDR2 YSYEKL. The CDR3 is CASSQDTGIFYEQYF. The CDR3 bases are TGCGCCAGCAGCCAAGATACAGGCATCTTCTACGAGCAGTACTTC.

This chain uses TRBV5-1 with TRBJ2-5; 8 bases are shared with TRBD2. The J call may be incorrect, as the DNA end agrees better with TRBJ2-7. The CDR3 loop spans 15 amino acids. Germline V gene sequence: CDR1 SGHRS, CDR2 YFSETQ. The CDR3 DNA reads TGCGCCAGCAGCTTCTTTAGCGGGACTAACAACGAGCAGTACTTC. It codes for CASSFFSGTNNEQYF.

V is TRBV7-9 and J is TRBJ1-4, with unresolved D. The V end lost 4 bases, the J end lost 8 bases, and 8 bases lay between the germline ends. The CDR3 runs 12 residues. Germline lookup yields CDR1 SEHNR and CDR2 FQNEAQ (reference sequence). The CDR3 nucleotides are TGTGCCAGCAGCTCCTCTATGGAAAAACTGTTTTTT. Its protein product is CASSSSMEKLFF.

The chain uses TRBV10-1 and TRBJ1-4; tentative D call: TRBD1 (5 bases). CDR3 length: 14 residues. Germline V CDR1 and CDR2: WNHNN, SYGVQD (reference sequence). V was cut by 3 bases and J by 4 bases, with 9 bases left in between. CDR3 nucleotides: TGCGCCAGCAGTGATGGGACGGTTAATGAAAAACTGTTTTTT. Protein: CASSDGTVNEKLFF.

The rearrangement links TRBV7-2 to TRBJ2-3; 11 bases match TRBD2. The CDR3 covers 18 residues. Trimming removed 5 bases from V and 2 bases from J; junction bases left unmatched: 12. Germline V lookup: CDR1 SGHTA, CDR2 FQGNSA. CDR3 in DNA: TGTGCCAGCAGCCCTCCGGCCTATAGCGGGAGGGCCACAGATACGCAGTATTTT. Protein product: CASSPPAYSGRATDTQYF.

The chain is built from TRBV7-7 and TRBJ2-1; 7 bases are shared with TRBD1. Germline V CDR1 and CDR2: SSHAT, FNYEAQ (reference sequence). Trimming at V came to 5 bases and at J to 7 bases, leaving 5 bases not matched to a gene. This CDR3 spans 13 amino acids. The CDR3 sequence is CASSIGRGNEQFF. The CDR3, as DNA: TGTGCCAGCAGCATCGGCAGGGGGAATGAGCAGTTCTTC.

Only a few counts were recorded for this clonotype. The rearrangement links TRBV7-2 to TRBJ1-2; D unresolved. V gave up 5 bases and J gave up 2 bases, with 15 bases separating them. Germline CDR1 and CDR2: SGHTA and FQGNSA. The CDR3 spans 15 residues. This CDR3 reads CASSPSLSANYGYTF. DNA for the CDR3: TGTGCCAGCAGCCCATCCCTTTCCGCCAACTATGGCTACACCTTC.

This clonotype is a singleton in its sample. CDR3 residues: CASSLLIRGTDTQYF. DNA for the CDR3: TGTGCCAGCTCTCTTCTAATACGGGGAACAGATACGCAGTATTTT. The chain employs TRBV27 and TRBJ2-3; maybe TRBD2 (5 bases). CDR3 length equals 15 residues. V lost 8 bases, J lost 3 bases, and 18 bases lay in between. Germline V gene lookup returns CDR1 MNHEY and CDR2 SMNVEV (reference sequence).

The rearrangement links TRBV20-1 to TRBJ2-4; 8 bases match TRBD2. This CDR3 region has 15 residues. Losses at the gene ends were 4 bases for V and 6 bases for J; bases not matched to a gene: 11. Germline V gives CDR1 DFQATT, CDR2 SNEGSKA (reference sequence). CDR3 coding DNA: TGCAGTGCTAAAGAAGGCAACCGGGAGGGAAACATTCAGTACTTC. Translated: CSAKEGNREGNIQYF.

The chain uses TRBV6-2 or TRBV6-3 and TRBJ2-4; D may be TRBD2 (6 bases). The J call may be faulty, since TRBJ2-5 better matches the DNA end. CDR3 size: 16 residues. The V gene's germline CDR1 is MNHEY and CDR2 SVGEGT. The CDR3 is CASSYEERGGGETQYF. In DNA, the CDR3 is TGTGCCAGCAGTTATGAGGAAAGGGGAGGCGGAGAGACCCAGTACTTC.

CDR3 in amino acids: CASSYRPQGSRGYGYTF. The CDR3 nucleotides are TGTGCCAGCAGTTACCGCCCACAGGGGTCGCGGGGCTATGGCTACACCTTC. The chain links TRBV6-5 to TRBJ1-2; 7 bases agree with TRBD1. Germline-derived CDR1 and CDR2 are MNHEY and SVGAGI. The CDR3 has 17 amino acids. J was trimmed by 4 bases and V by 2 bases; bases with no gene match: 13.

The V call is TRBV12-3 or TRBV12-4, the J call TRBJ2-1, with D unresolved. V shed 6 bases and J shed 8 bases, with 11 bases lying between them. The CDR3 runs to 12 residues. As DNA, the CDR3 is TGTGCCAGCAGCCCCTACACGGATGAGCAGTTCTTC. The encoded protein is CASSPYTDEQFF.

This clonotype showed up many times. The junction does not match germline at one end; this may be a read error. The chain is built from TRBV5-1 and TRBJ2-3; tentatively, D is TRBD2 (5 bases). CDR1 and CDR2 (germline): SGHRS, YFSETQ. The CDR3 length is 15 residues. The CDR3 spells CASSLGLASTDTQYF. Written as DNA, the CDR3 is TGTGCCAGCAGCTTAGGTCTAGCCAGCACAGATACGCAGTATTTT.

The J gene is TRBJ2-5, the V gene TRBV7-9, with D perhaps TRBD1 (6 bases). The CDR3 runs 14 residues. Germline CDR1 and CDR2: SEHNR and FQNEAQ (reference sequence). V gave up 5 bases and J gave up 12 bases, with 22 bases separating them. The DNA for the CDR3 is TGTGCCAGCAGCCTCGGTGATAATCTTGGACAGAAGTACTTC. Its translation is CASSLGDNLGQKYF.

The chain has TRBV19 and TRBJ1-1; D remains ambiguous. The CDR3 runs to 13 residues. Germline assignment: CDR1 LNHDA and CDR2 SQIVND (reference sequence). With 7 bases removed from V and 0 bases from J, the gap between germline ends came to 9 bases. The CDR3 DNA sequence: TGTGCCAGTAATATTAGGCTGAACACTGAAGCTTTCTTT. Protein: CASNIRLNTEAFF.

The J gene is TRBJ2-3, the V gene TRBV6-2 or TRBV6-3; TRBD2 might be the D (6 bases). Per the germline V gene, CDR1 is MNHEY and CDR2 is SVGEGT. The V gene lost 6 bases and the J gene lost 4 bases, with 20 bases spanning the gap. CDR3 size: 16 residues. CDR3 in amino acids: CASRPDEAGSSDTQYF. In nucleotides, the CDR3 is TGTGCCAGCAGGCCGGACGAGGCGGGGTCGTCAGATACGCAGTATTTT.

This clonotype has a single count. The rearrangement uses TRBV12-3 or TRBV12-4 and TRBJ2-1; the D gene is possibly TRBD2 (6 bases). The CDR3 spans 15 residues. The V end was cut by 0 bases, the J end by 9 bases, with 15 bases between. CDR3 sequence: CASSLAGTPGLEQFF. In nucleotides, the CDR3 is TGTGCCAGCAGTTTAGCAGGTACTCCGGGACTTGAGCAGTTCTTC.